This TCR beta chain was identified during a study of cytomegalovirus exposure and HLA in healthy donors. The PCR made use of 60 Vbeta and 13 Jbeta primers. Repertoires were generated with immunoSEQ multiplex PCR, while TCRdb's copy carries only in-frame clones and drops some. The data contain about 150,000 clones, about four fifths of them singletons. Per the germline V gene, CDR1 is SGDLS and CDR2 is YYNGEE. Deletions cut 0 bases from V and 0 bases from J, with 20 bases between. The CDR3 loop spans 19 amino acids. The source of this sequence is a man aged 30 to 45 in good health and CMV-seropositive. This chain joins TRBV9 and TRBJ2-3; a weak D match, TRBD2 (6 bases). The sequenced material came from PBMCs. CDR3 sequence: CASSVALGSGSGSTDTQYF. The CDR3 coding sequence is TGTGCCAGCAGCGTAGCCCTCGGGTCGGGGAGCGGGAGCACAGATACGCAGTATTTT. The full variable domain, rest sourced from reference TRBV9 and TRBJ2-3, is DSGVTQTPKHLITATGQRVTLRCSPRSGDLSVYWYQQSLDQGLQFLIQYYNGEERAKGNILERFSAQQFPDLHSELNLSSLELGDSALYFCASSVALGSGSGSTDTQYFGPGTRLTVL.